This T cell receptor (beta chain) was identified during a study of control samples from healthy donors and cancer patients. Data came from immunoSEQ multiplex PCR; TCRdb stores just in-frame clones and leaves some out. Counted here are some 210,000 clones, roughly nine tenths occurring once; the ten biggest clones make up 1.5% to 2%. The clonotype comes from a man aged 25-45 years in good health. What was sequenced was blood.

CDR3 loop: CASSLGQDYGYTF. Written as DNA, the CDR3 is TGTGCCAGCAGCTTGGGGCAGGACTATGGCTACACCTTC. The genes are TRBV5-4 and TRBJ1-2; no clear D gene. Germline CDR1 reads SGHNT; CDR2 reads YYREEE (reference sequence). The CDR3 spans 13 residues. Trimming took off 0 bases at V and 3 bases at J, with 6 bases between the two ends.